These 18 T cell receptor beta chains were sequenced from one sample in a study of CD8+ T cells in alopecia areata. cDNA serving as the sequencing template came from extracted, reverse transcribed RNA. The assay was immunoSEQ multiplex PCR, and TCRdb's table has in-frame clones only and misses some. The table shows 100,000 to 130,000 clones, with around 59% occurring only once. The sample comprised CD8+ T cells sorted from blood. Receptors originate from a human donor in good health.

This clone came up once. The CDR3 sequence: CASSQDSGQNYEQYF. CDR3 in DNA: TGCGCCAGCAGCCAAGATTCCGGACAGAACTACGAGCAGTACTTC. The V gene is TRBV4-3, the J gene TRBJ2-7; D is possibly TRBD1 (6 bases). This CDR3 has 15 residues. CDR1 is LGHNA, CDR2 YSLEER, per germline. V was trimmed by 0 bases and J by 3 bases, leaving 12 bases between them.

Comment on this clone: The same CDR3 also results from other DNA sequences found in this sample. The chain recombines TRBV27 with TRBJ2-7; D unclear. The CDR3 is made up of 13 amino acids. The germline V gene has CDR1 MNHEY and CDR2 SMNVEV (reference sequence). Deletions cut 0 bases from V and 2 bases from J, with 5 bases between. The CDR3 DNA reads TGTGCCAGCAGTTTATCTAGCCCCTACGAGCAGTACTTC. It yields the protein CASSLSSPYEQYF.

This chain uses TRBV29-1 with TRBJ2-5; 7 bases fit TRBD1. The J segment lost 3 bases and the V segment lost 3 bases, leaving 4 bases of the junction unmatched. The germline V gene has CDR1 SQVTM and CDR2 ANQGSEA. The CDR3 length is 13 residues. The CDR3 loop reads CSVDFQGEETQYF. Here the CDR3 DNA reads TGCAGCGTTGACTTCCAGGGGGAAGAGACCCAGTACTTC.

This sequence joins TRBV9 and TRBJ2-6; TRBD2 might be the D (6 bases). This CDR3 has 15 amino acids. Germline loops: CDR1 SGDLS, CDR2 YYNGEE. V lost 2 bases, J lost 2 bases, and 8 bases lay in between. CDR3 amino acids: CASSVGGTGANVLTF. The CDR3 DNA reads as TGTGCCAGCAGCGTCGGAGGGACTGGGGCCAACGTCCTGACTTTC.

V is TRBV25-1 and J is TRBJ2-7; D possibly uses TRBD1 or TRBD2 (5 bases each). Germline CDR1 MGHDK, CDR2 SYGVNS. Trimming cost V 3 bases and J 9 bases, with 18 bases left between them. This CDR3 is built from 14 residues. This CDR3 reads CASSEDGTLGGQYF. DNA for the CDR3: TGTGCCAGCAGTGAGGATGGGACGCTAGGAGGGCAGTACTTC.

This clone has a handful of counts. This chain connects TRBV29-1 to TRBJ1-1; D unclear. The V gene lost 6 bases and the J gene lost 2 bases, with 19 bases spanning the gap. Per germline, CDR1 SQVTM and CDR2 ANQGSEA. This CDR3 comprises 15 residues. The CDR3 region has the DNA TGCAGCGTCCCGGCGGGAGTGGTGCGAAACACTGAAGCTTTCTTT. The encoded protein is CSVPAGVVRNTEAFF.

This clone is labeled as medium-sized. The V call is TRBV7-9, the J call TRBJ2-7, with 8 bases that match TRBD1. V was clipped by 5 bases and J by 3 bases; unmatched bases: 18. The CDR3 consists of 18 residues. Germline loops: CDR1 SEHNR, CDR2 FQNEAQ (reference sequence). The CDR3 DNA follows: TGTGCCAGCAGCCCCCTCCCGGGACAGGAGCCCCTGGACTACGAGCAGTACTTC. It specifies CASSPLPGQEPLDYEQYF. Full variable domain (outside the CDR3, taken from reference TRBV7-9 and TRBJ2-7): DTGVSQNPRHKITKRGQNVTFRCDPISEHNRLYWYRQTLGQGPEFLTYFQNEAQLEKSRLLSDRFSAERPKGSFSTLEIQRTEQGDSAMYLCASSPLPGQEPLDYEQYFGPGTRLTVT.

This clone was counted between two and nine times. Distinct nucleotide sequences in the sample also encode this CDR3. The genes are TRBV15 and TRBJ2-1; D not resolved. In germline, CDR1 is LNHNV, CDR2 YYDKDF (reference sequence). Trimming pared 5 bases from V and 5 bases from J, leaving 4 bases between. The CDR3 consists of 11 residues. This CDR3 reads CATSRDNEQFF. The CDR3 DNA follows: TGTGCCACCAGCCGTGACAATGAGCAGTTCTTC. The full variable domain, rest sourced from reference TRBV15 and TRBJ2-1, is DAMVIQNPRYQVTQFGKPVTLSCSQTLNHNVMYWYQQKSSQAPKLLFHYYDKDFNNEADTPDNFQSRRPNTSFCFLDIRSPGLGDTAMYLCATSRDNEQFFGPGTRLTVL.

The gene calls are TRBV4-3 and TRBJ1-2; no clear D gene. CDR3 length equals 17 residues. The germline gives CDR1 LGHNA, CDR2 YSLEER. Trimming removed 0 bases at V and 8 bases at J, with 22 bases between. The CDR3 sequence: CASSQESPLRRLGGYTF. The CDR3 coding sequence is TGCGCCAGCAGCCAAGAGAGTCCCCTGAGGAGGCTCGGGGGCTACACCTTC.

The V call is TRBV5-6, the J call TRBJ2-2; D is uncertain. The CDR3 spans 12 residues. Trimming took off 5 bases at V and 9 bases at J, with 11 bases between the two ends. Germline CDR1 and CDR2: SGHDT and YYEEEE. The CDR3 loop reads CASSSGSRELFF. CDR3 sequence (DNA): TGTGCCAGCAGTTCCGGGTCGAGGGAGCTGTTTTTT.

The chain employs TRBV7-2 and TRBJ2-1, with a possible D match to TRBD2 (5 bases). This CDR3 is built from 15 residues. The V and J ends lost 2 bases and 6 bases respectively, with 14 bases between them. Germline loops: CDR1 SGHTA, CDR2 FQGNSA. CDR3 nucleotide sequence: TGTGCCAGCAGCTTAAAGTGGGCTAGCCCCAATGAGCAGTTCTTC. This sequence encodes CASSLKWASPNEQFF.

The genes are TRBV5-4 and TRBJ1-6; D is perhaps TRBD1 (6 bases). Germline V CDR1 and CDR2: SGHNT, YYREEE (reference sequence). Between the trimmed V and J ends, which lost 1 base and 3 bases, there was a span of 20 bases. This CDR3 spans 19 amino acids. The DNA for the CDR3 is TGTGCCAGCAGCTTGTATCAGGGGCCCACTCCTTTCTATAATTCACCCCTCCACTTT. It encodes CASSLYQGPTPFYNSPLHF.

This clone occurred once. This chain connects TRBV29-1 to TRBJ2-7, with TRBD2 matching over 11 bases. Germline CDR1 reads SQVTM; CDR2 reads ANQGSEA. V lost 6 bases to trimming and J lost 0 bases; unmatched junction nucleotides: 7. The CDR3 is made up of 15 amino acids. CDR3 sequence: CSVSGTSGNSYEQYF. CDR3 coding DNA: TGCAGCGTCTCCGGGACTAGCGGCAACTCCTACGAGCAGTACTTC.

This chain links TRBV4-1 with TRBJ1-1, with D unresolved. V lost 1 base to trimming and J lost 4 bases, with 13 bases between them. The CDR3 has 15 amino acids. Germline V gene sequence: CDR1 MGHRA, CDR2 YSYEKL. CDR3: CASSQAPGSSTEAFF. CDR3 DNA sequence: TGCGCCAGCAGCCAAGCGCCAGGTTCGAGCACTGAAGCTTTCTTT.

The CDR3 coding sequence is TGTGCCAGCAGCACGACAGGGGGCGGGAGTTCACCCCTCCACTTT. Translating gives CASSTTGGGSSPLHF. The chain joins TRBV9 to TRBJ1-6, with 10 bases lining up with TRBD1. Per germline, CDR1 SGDLS and CDR2 YYNGEE. This CDR3 comprises 15 residues. Trimming at V came to 4 bases and at J to 9 bases, leaving 7 bases not matched to a gene.

This clone was recorded a few times. The rearrangement links TRBV4-2 to TRBJ2-7; weak D call: TRBD2 (5 bases). This CDR3 region has 15 residues. Germline CDR1 is LGHNA and CDR2 is YNFKEQ. V was shortened by 0 bases and J by 2 bases, with 11 bases between the two germline ends. The CDR3, as DNA: TGTGCCAGCAGCCAAGACGAGACTATAACCTACGAGCAGTACTTC. Its protein is CASSQDETITYEQYF.

The chain recombines TRBV27 with TRBJ2-3; D is possibly TRBD1 or TRBD2 (5 bases each). Trimming pared 2 bases from V and 2 bases from J, leaving 20 bases between. The germline V gene has CDR1 MNHEY and CDR2 SMNVEV (reference sequence). This CDR3 has 18 residues. The CDR3 sequence is CASSLRQGELLDTDTQYF. CDR3 nucleotides: TGTGCCAGCAGTTTACGGCAGGGAGAACTATTAGACACAGATACGCAGTATTTT.

V gene TRBV25-1 combines with J gene TRBJ1-5; D gene uncertain. V was clipped by 3 bases and J by 3 bases, with 9 bases between them. The CDR3 length is 14 residues. Germline V CDR1 and CDR2: MGHDK, SYGVNS. CDR3 sequence: CASSDGSFNQPQHF. The CDR3 nucleotides read TGTGCCAGCAGTGACGGGAGCTTCAATCAGCCCCAGCATTTT. The variable domain in full, with the rest retrieved from reference TRBV25-1 and TRBJ1-5, is EADIYQTPRYLVIGTGKKITLECSQTMGHDKMYWYQQDPGMELHLIHYSYGVNSTEKGDLSSESTVSRIRTEHFPLTLESARPSHTSQYLCASSDGSFNQPQHFGDGTRLSIL.